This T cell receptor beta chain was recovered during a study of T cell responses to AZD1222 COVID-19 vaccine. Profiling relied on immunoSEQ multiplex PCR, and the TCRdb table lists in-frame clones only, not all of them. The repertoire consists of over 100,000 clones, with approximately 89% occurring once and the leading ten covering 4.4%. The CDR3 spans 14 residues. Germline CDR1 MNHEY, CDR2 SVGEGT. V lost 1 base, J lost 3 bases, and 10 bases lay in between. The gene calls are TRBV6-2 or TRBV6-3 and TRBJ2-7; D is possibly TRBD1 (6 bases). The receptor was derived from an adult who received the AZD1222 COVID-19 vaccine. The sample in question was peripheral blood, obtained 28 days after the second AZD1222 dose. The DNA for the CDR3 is TGTGCCAGCAGTTACTACGGGACAAACTACGAGCAGTACTTC. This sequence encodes CASSYYGTNYEQYF.